Below, 22 T cell receptor beta chains from the same sample are listed, as sequenced in a study of cytomegalovirus exposure and HLA in healthy donors. Researchers ran the PCR with 60 Vbeta and 13 Jbeta primers. Repertoires were generated with immunoSEQ multiplex PCR, while TCRdb's copy carries only in-frame clones and drops some. Its clone listing holds some 21,000 clones. The sample taken for sequencing was PBMCs. Source of these receptors: a man between 60 and 70 years old in good health and CMV-seropositive.

The CDR3 loop is CASSLHTPGSGELFF. DNA of the CDR3: TGTGCCAGCAGCCTACATACCCCAGGGTCCGGGGAGCTGTTTTTT. The chain uses TRBV9 and TRBJ2-2, with D perhaps matching TRBD1 (5 bases). V was clipped by 4 bases and J by 6 bases, with 16 bases between them. Germline assignment: CDR1 SGDLS and CDR2 YYNGEE. This CDR3 is built from 15 residues.

CDR3 sequence reads: CASSQSPARGGELFF. CDR3 nucleotides: TGCGCCAGCAGCCAAAGTCCAGCGCGGGGCGGGGAGCTGTTTTTT. The chain has TRBV4-1 and TRBJ2-2; possible D gene TRBD2, 6 bases. V was shortened by 2 bases and J by 7 bases, with 14 bases between the two germline ends. Germline V gene sequence: CDR1 MGHRA, CDR2 YSYEKL. This CDR3 contains 15 residues.

CDR3 region: CASSLVSGLEAFF. The DNA of the CDR3 is TGTGCCAGCAGCTTAGTAAGCGGACTAGAAGCTTTCTTT. The rearrangement uses TRBV7-8 and TRBJ1-1; D uncertain. The V gene lost 1 base and the J gene lost 8 bases, with 11 bases spanning the gap. Germline CDR1 and CDR2: SGHVS and FQNEAQ. The CDR3 extends over 13 amino acids.

The J gene is TRBJ2-5, the V gene TRBV6-6; 8 bases agree with TRBD1. The CDR3 extends over 15 amino acids. With V trimmed by 5 bases and J by 2 bases, 7 bases remained unmatched. Germline V gene sequence: CDR1 MNHNY, CDR2 SVGAGI (reference sequence). CDR3 bases: TGTGCCAGCAGTCCTCGACAGGGGAAACAAGAGACCCAGTACTTC. Protein: CASSPRQGKQETQYF.

CDR3 in DNA: TGTGCCAGCAGTGAAGCGCCCGGGGCTGGAAACACCATATATTTT. This gives the protein CASSEAPGAGNTIYF. The chain is built from TRBV6-1 and TRBJ1-3; no clear D gene. Trimming stripped 0 bases from V and 2 bases from J, with 8 bases between. The CDR3 consists of 15 residues. The germline V gene has CDR1 MNHNS and CDR2 SASEGT.

This chain connects TRBV10-3 to TRBJ2-3, with 8 bases aligning to TRBD2. The J segment lost 4 bases and the V segment lost 3 bases, leaving 9 bases of the junction unmatched. The V gene's germline CDR1 is ENHRY and CDR2 SYGVKD. The CDR3 consists of 16 residues. DNA for the CDR3: TGTGCCATCAGTGACTCCGGACTAGCCGTCCCAGATACGCAGTATTTT. This translates into CAISDSGLAVPDTQYF.

This chain connects TRBV29-1 to TRBJ2-5; 8 bases align to TRBD1. The CDR3 is 13 residues long. Germline CDR1 SQVTM, CDR2 ANQGSEA. V shed 7 bases and J 4 bases; nucleotides not matched to a gene: 8. The CDR3 here is CSARTGRGETQYF. CDR3 bases: TGCAGCGCTAGGACAGGGCGAGGAGAGACCCAGTACTTC. Based on the CDR3 plus reference TRBV29-1 and TRBJ2-5, the full variable domain is SAVISQKPSRDICQRGTSLTIQCQVDSQVTMMFWYRQQPGQSLTLIATANQGSEATYESGFVIDKFPISRPNLTFSTLTVSNMSPEDSSIYLCSARTGRGETQYFGPGTRLLVL.

The chain carries TRBV19 and TRBJ2-6; TRBD1 matches at 7 bases. CDR3 length equals 17 residues. Germline CDR1 and CDR2: LNHDA and SQIVND (reference sequence). The V segment lost 6 bases and the J segment 0 bases; nucleotides outside the gene matches: 8. This CDR3 is CASRTRQGTSGANVLTF. The CDR3 DNA reads as TGTGCCAGTAGGACTCGACAGGGAACCTCTGGGGCCAACGTCCTGACTTTC.

This chain joins TRBV30 and TRBJ1-3; TRBD1 aligns across 8 bases. CDR3 size: 15 residues. Germline-derived CDR1 and CDR2 are GTSNPN and SVGIG (reference sequence). The trim removed 5 bases at V and 2 bases at J, leaving 8 bases unmatched. The CDR3 DNA follows: TGTGCCTGGGGTGGACAGGGAAGTACTGGAAACACCATATATTTT. This codes for CAWGGQGSTGNTIYF. The whole variable domain, remainder taken from reference TRBV30 and TRBJ1-3, is SQTIHQWPATLVQPVGSPLSLECTVEGTSNPNLYWYRQAAGRGLQLLFYSVGIGQISSEVPQNLSASRPQDRQFILSSKKLLLSDSGFYLCAWGGQGSTGNTIYFGEGSWLTVV.

A remark on this clone: Other DNA sequences in this specimen translate into the identical CDR3. The V gene is TRBV30, the J gene TRBJ1-4; D is unresolved. Per the germline V gene, CDR1 is GTSNPN and CDR2 is SVGIG (reference sequence). CDR3 length: 11 amino acids. V was shortened by 0 bases and J by 7 bases, with 3 bases between the two germline ends. The CDR3 bases are TGTGCCTGGAGTGTCAGTGAAAAACTGTTTTTT. Translated: CAWSVSEKLFF.

The chain has TRBV7-9 and TRBJ1-5, with 7 bases that match TRBD1. Germline trimming cut 3 bases from V and 11 bases from J; bases unmatched to any gene: 16. Germline V gene lookup returns CDR1 SEHNR and CDR2 FQNEAQ (reference sequence). This CDR3 comprises 16 residues. The CDR3 DNA follows: TGTGCCAGCAGCTTTGGCCGGGACAGAGGTGTTCCTGCCCAGCATTTT. This translates into CASSFGRDRGVPAQHF.

The V gene is TRBV6-9, the J gene TRBJ2-7; 9 bases line up with TRBD2. Germline CDR1 reads MNHGY; CDR2 reads SVAAGI. The CDR3 loop spans 15 amino acids. The V segment lost 3 bases and the J segment 4 bases; nucleotides outside the gene matches: 7. CDR3: CASSYPGLALYEQYF. CDR3 sequence (DNA): TGTGCCAGCAGTTACCCGGGACTAGCTCTATACGAGCAGTACTTC.

The genes are TRBV5-1 and TRBJ1-3; no definite D call. V was clipped by 6 bases and J by 1 base, with 11 bases between them. The germline gives CDR1 SGHRS, CDR2 YFSETQ. CDR3 length: 14 residues. The CDR3: CASTPGGSGNTIYF. CDR3 DNA sequence: TGCGCCAGCACCCCAGGAGGGTCTGGAAACACCATATATTTT.

A word on this clone: The junction and the germline gene differ at one end; a read error may be behind it. V gene TRBV9 combines with J gene TRBJ2-1, with 7 bases fitting TRBD1. The CDR3 has 17 amino acids. CDR1 and CDR2 from the germline V gene are SGDLS and YYNGEE. The CDR3: CASSFRGIASSDNEQFF. The CDR3 DNA reads as TGTGCCAGCAGCTTCAGGGGGATAGCGAGCTCCGACAATGAGCAGTTCTTC.

CDR3 sequence: CASSPPSPGGEQYF. In DNA, the CDR3 is TGTGCCAGCAGTCCCCCCTCGCCAGGGGGCGAGCAGTACTTC. The chain combines TRBV28 with TRBJ2-7; 7 bases agree with TRBD1. The CDR3 has 14 amino acids. V shed 5 bases, J shed 6 bases, and the junction held 10 bases outside the gene matches. The germline V gene encodes CDR1 MDHEN and CDR2 SYDVKM. Combining the CDR3 with reference TRBV28 and TRBJ2-7 gives the whole variable domain DVKVTQSSRYLVKRTGEKVFLECVQDMDHENMFWYRQDPGLGLRLIYFSYDVKMKEKGDIPEGYSVSREKKERFSLILESASTNQTSMYLCASSPPSPGGEQYFGPGTRLTVT.

The chain uses TRBV19 and TRBJ1-5; TRBD1 matches at 8 bases. The CDR3 totals 17 residues. CDR1 and CDR2 (germline): LNHDA, SQIVND (reference sequence). The V gene end was trimmed by 6 bases and the J gene end by 2 bases; junction bases not matched to a gene: 12. The CDR3 nucleotides are TGTGCCAGTAGCCTAGGGGCCAGGGGGCTTGGCAATCAGCCCCAGCATTTT. Amino acids: CASSLGARGLGNQPQHF.

The chain employs TRBV9 and TRBJ1-1; TRBD1 matches at 8 bases. Trimming removed 1 base from V and 0 bases from J; junction bases left unmatched: 8. The CDR3 extends over 17 amino acids. In germline, CDR1 is SGDLS, CDR2 YYNGEE. CDR3 protein: CASSVSNRGSMNTEAFF. The DNA for the CDR3 is TGTGCCAGCAGCGTAAGCAACAGGGGGTCGATGAACACTGAAGCTTTCTTT.

The gene calls are TRBV5-1 and TRBJ2-7; 9 nucleotides match TRBD2. CDR1 is SGHRS and CDR2 is YFSETQ in the germline V gene. V dropped 4 bases and J dropped 2; count of bases not matched to a gene: 13. The CDR3 is made up of 17 amino acids. CDR3 loop: CASSPTPGGGRAYEQYF. The CDR3 DNA is TGCGCCAGCAGCCCCACTCCGGGGGGCGGGAGGGCCTACGAGCAGTACTTC.

This chain joins TRBV19 and TRBJ2-3; 10 bases are a match to TRBD2. The CDR3 covers 16 residues. The V segment lost 7 bases and the J segment 5 bases; nucleotides outside the gene matches: 12. Germline CDR1 reads LNHDA; CDR2 reads SQIVND (reference sequence). The CDR3 DNA sequence: TGTGCCAGTACCAGCCCCAGCGGGAGGGTTGGAGATACGCAGTATTTT. Translated, it gives CASTSPSGRVGDTQYF.

The CDR3 region is CASSTRTGGAYGNTIYF. CDR3 sequence (DNA): TGTGCCAGCAGCACTCGGACAGGGGGCGCTTATGGAAACACCATATATTTT. The chain is built from TRBV9 and TRBJ1-3, with TRBD1 identical over 11 bases. This CDR3 has 17 amino acids. J lost 3 bases, V lost 4 bases, and 9 bases had no gene match. The V gene's germline CDR1 is SGDLS and CDR2 YYNGEE.

The J gene is TRBJ1-1, the V gene TRBV5-4, with 7 bases identical to TRBD1. Germline CDR1 is SGHNT and CDR2 is YYREEE (reference sequence). The CDR3 length is 16 residues. Unmatched junction bases numbered 10, after V lost 4 bases and J lost 1 base. CDR3 DNA sequence: TGTGCCAGCAGCCCCAGACAGGGTCGGGGGAACACTGAAGCTTTCTTT. Protein sequence: CASSPRQGRGNTEAFF.

The V gene is TRBV7-2, the J gene TRBJ2-5; 8 bases map to TRBD2. This CDR3 contains 15 residues. Germline CDR1 reads SGHTA; CDR2 reads FQGNSA. With 4 bases clipped from V and 5 bases from J, the junction kept 9 bases outside the gene matches. CDR3 sequence (DNA): TGTGCCAGCAGCTCCGGAAGCGGGAGCGGTGAGACCCAGTACTTC. This gives the protein CASSSGSGSGETQYF. Variable domain in full (rest from reference TRBV7-2 and TRBJ2-5): GAGVSQSPSNKVTEKGKDVELRCDPISGHTALYWYRQSLGQGLEFLIYFQGNSAPDKSGLPSDRFSAERTGGSVSTLTIQRTQQEDSAVYLCASSSGSGSGETQYFGPGTRLLVL.